Listed below are T cell receptor beta chains from one sample, sequenced in a study of early T cells in non-severe SARS-CoV-2 infection. From the 5' RACE reads, TCRdb called clonotypes with MiXCR, one entry per CDR3 protein. The table lists around 71,000 distinct CDR3 sequences, roughly 10% of them singletons. The sequencing here drew on whole blood, taken at baseline. The receptors stem from an adult who was a healthcare worker with PCR-confirmed SARS-CoV-2 infection or an uninfected control (not recorded which). Both conserved end residues are part of each CDR3. The D gene is left open where the match is weak. Clone size is stated in some rows and not others, as once, few, many or a class when expanded.

J: TRBJ2-1; D: NA; V: TRBV4-3; size: few; DNA: TGCGCCAGCAGCCAAGAAGGTGGGCAGGGTCTCTCCTACAATGAGCAGTTCTTC; CDR3: CASSQEGGQGLSYNEQFF
J: TRBJ2-1; D: NA; V: TRBV5-1; size: many; DNA: TGCGCCAGCAGCTTGATCGGGGCGGGTGAGCAGTTCTTC; CDR3: CASSLIGAGEQFF
J: TRBJ2-1; D: NA; V: TRBV6-2/TRBV6-3; size: few; DNA: TGTGCCAGCAGTGGGACAATCTCCTACAATGAGCAGTTCTTC; CDR3: CASSGTISYNEQFF
J: TRBJ1-3; D: NA; V: TRBV27; size: few; DNA: TGTGCCAGCGCCCGGACGGCTGGAAACACCATATATTTT; CDR3: CASARTAGNTIYF
J: TRBJ2-3; D: TRBD2; V: TRBV6-6; size: NA; DNA: TGTGCCAGCATCCTAGGGACTAACACAGATACGCAGTATTTT; CDR3: CASILGTNTDTQYF
J: TRBJ2-5; D: TRBD2; V: TRBV25-1; size: NA; DNA: TGTGCCAGCAGAGACACCGGGACTATGAAAGAGACCCAGTACTTC; CDR3: CASRDTGTMKETQYF
J: TRBJ2-7; D: TRBD2; V: TRBV10-3; size: few; DNA: TGTGCCTCTTCGACTAGCGGGAGTAAAAGCTCCTACGAGCAGTACTTC; CDR3: CASSTSGSKSSYEQYF
J: TRBJ2-6; D: NA; V: TRBV19; size: NA; DNA: TGTGCCAGTAGTATCGGGGGTCTCTCTGGGGCCAACGTCCTGACTTTC; CDR3: CASSIGGLSGANVLTF
J: TRBJ2-3; D: NA; V: TRBV29-1; size: many; DNA: TGCAGCGTTGATGGAGGGGGAGATACGCAGTATTTT; CDR3: CSVDGGGDTQYF
J: TRBJ2-7; D: NA; V: TRBV2; size: few; DNA: TGTGCCAGCAGTGACTTAGCGGTTGTCTCCTACGAGCAGTACTTC; CDR3: CASSDLAVVSYEQYF
J: TRBJ2-1; D: TRBD2; V: TRBV12-3/TRBV12-4; size: few; DNA: TGTGCCAGCAGTCCCCCGGGACTAGCGGGAGTAAGCTCGTCGAATGAGCAGTTCTTC; CDR3: CASSPPGLAGVSSSNEQFF
J: TRBJ1-4; D: NA; V: TRBV2; size: few; DNA: TGTGCCAGCAGTGAACAAGGGACCGAAAATGAAAAACTGTTTTTT; CDR3: CASSEQGTENEKLFF
J: TRBJ2-7; D: NA; V: TRBV5-1; size: many; DNA: TGCGCCAGCAGCTTGCCCGAAACCAACGAGCAGTACTTC; CDR3: CASSLPETNEQYF
J: TRBJ2-7; D: NA; V: TRBV10-1; size: many; DNA: TGCGCCAGCAGTGAGTCTGAGGAGCAGTACTTC; CDR3: CASSESEEQYF
J: TRBJ2-1; D: TRBD2; V: TRBV5-5; size: many; DNA: TGTGCCAGCGGCCTAAGGACTAGCGGGAATAATGAGCAGTTCTTC; CDR3: CASGLRTSGNNEQFF
J: TRBJ1-1; D: TRBD1; V: TRBV3-1; size: many; DNA: TGTGCCAGCAGACGACAGGGACGAGACACTGAAGCTTTCTTT; CDR3: CASRRQGRDTEAFF
J: TRBJ1-3; D: NA; V: TRBV7-2; size: many; DNA: TGTGCCAGCAGCTTAGTCCCGGCCAGCGGAAACACCATATATTTT; CDR3: CASSLVPASGNTIYF
J: TRBJ1-1; D: NA; V: TRBV6-2/TRBV6-3; size: few; DNA: TGTGCCAGCAGACCGAAGGACAGAAAAGCTTTCTTT; CDR3: CASRPKDRKAFF
J: TRBJ2-5; D: NA; V: TRBV10-3; size: NA; DNA: TGTGCCATCAGCGAAAATATTAAAGAGACCCAGTACTTC; CDR3: CAISENIKETQYF
J: TRBJ1-1; D: TRBD1; V: TRBV24-1; size: few; DNA: TGTGCCACCTACCCACAGGGGTCCCTTGAGTACACTGAAGCTTTCTTT; CDR3: CATYPQGSLEYTEAFF
J: TRBJ2-1; D: TRBD2; V: TRBV19; size: NA; DNA: TGTGCCAGTATTATCTCTGCCGTCGGACTAGCGGGAGCGGATGAGCAGTTCTTC; CDR3: CASIISAVGLAGADEQFF
J: TRBJ2-2; D: NA; V: TRBV11-1; size: many; DNA: TGTGCCAGCAGCTTAGGACTAGAAGAAACCGGGGAGCTGTTTTTT; CDR3: CASSLGLEETGELFF
J: TRBJ2-3; D: NA; V: TRBV28; size: NA; DNA: TGTGCCAGCACACCGGGACGGAACCCTACAGATACGCAGTATTTT; CDR3: CASTPGRNPTDTQYF
J: TRBJ2-4; D: NA; V: TRBV5-1; size: NA; DNA: TGCGCCAGCAGCTTGGGAGGACCCAAAAACATTCAGTACTTC; CDR3: CASSLGGPKNIQYF
J: TRBJ2-2; D: NA; V: TRBV28; size: few; DNA: TGTGCCAGCAGTTTCCTCAGGGTTTGGACCGGGGAGCTGTTTTTT; CDR3: CASSFLRVWTGELFF
J: TRBJ1-1; D: NA; V: TRBV6-2/TRBV6-3; size: many; DNA: TGTGCCAGCAGTTACGGGGGCCTGAACACTGAAGCTTTCTTT; CDR3: CASSYGGLNTEAFF
J: TRBJ2-1; D: TRBD2; V: TRBV27; size: many; DNA: TGTGCCAGCAAGACTAGCGGGAGGCCCCGGGGCAATGAGCAGTTCTTC; CDR3: CASKTSGRPRGNEQFF
J: TRBJ2-4; D: NA; V: TRBV27; size: NA; DNA: TGTGCCAGCGCGGGCCACGCCAAAAACATTCAGTACTTC; CDR3: CASAGHAKNIQYF
J: TRBJ1-3; D: NA; V: TRBV19; size: NA; DNA: TGTGCCAGTAGCCCAAGGGCGGGAGCCGTCTCTGGAAACACCATATATTTT; CDR3: CASSPRAGAVSGNTIYF
J: TRBJ2-3; D: NA; V: TRBV7-3; size: many; DNA: TGTGCCAGCAGCTCTTCTCGGTCGAGCACAGATACGCAGTATTTT; CDR3: CASSSSRSSTDTQYF
J: TRBJ2-3; D: TRBD2; V: TRBV7-2; size: many; DNA: TGTGCCAGCAGCCCCCGGGGTTGGACTAGCAGAAGCACAGATACGCAGTATTTT; CDR3: CASSPRGWTSRSTDTQYF
J: TRBJ2-3; D: TRBD2; V: TRBV6-6; size: NA; DNA: TGTGCCAGCAGTTTCAAAACCCCGACTAGCGGGAGGCCACGATCTAGCACAGATACGCAGTATTTT; CDR3: CASSFKTPTSGRPRSSTDTQYF
J: TRBJ2-1; D: NA; V: TRBV10-2; size: many; DNA: TGCGCCAGCAGTGGGCGGGTAAGCTCCTACAATGAGCAGTTCTTC; CDR3: CASSGRVSSYNEQFF
J: TRBJ2-7; D: NA; V: TRBV28; size: NA; DNA: TGTGCCAGCAGCCTTGGACGGAGCTACGAGCAGTACTTC; CDR3: CASSLGRSYEQYF
J: TRBJ2-1; D: TRBD2; V: TRBV20-1; size: few; DNA: TGCAGTGCCAGGGGGACTAGCGATATTAATGAGCAGTTCTTC; CDR3: CSARGTSDINEQFF
J: TRBJ2-1; D: NA; V: TRBV7-6; size: many; DNA: TGTGCCAGCAGTTTCTCCCTGGCGGCTGGGGATGAGCAGTTCTTC; CDR3: CASSFSLAAGDEQFF
J: TRBJ2-1; D: TRBD2; V: TRBV10-2; size: NA; DNA: TGCGCCAGCAGTGTACTAGCGGGAGGGAATGAGCAGTTCTTC; CDR3: CASSVLAGGNEQFF
J: TRBJ2-5; D: NA; V: TRBV7-2; size: NA; DNA: TGTGCCAGCACCCCCTGGGGGAACTCCCAAGAGACCCAGTACTTC; CDR3: CASTPWGNSQETQYF
J: TRBJ2-5; D: NA; V: TRBV7-3; size: few; DNA: TGTGCCAGCAGCTTAGTTGGACCCCCGGGCCAAGAGACCCAGTACTTC; CDR3: CASSLVGPPGQETQYF
J: TRBJ2-7; D: TRBD2; V: TRBV28; size: NA; DNA: TGTGCCAGCAGTTACAGCGGGGCTGCCTCCTACGAGCAGTACTTC; CDR3: CASSYSGAASYEQYF
J: TRBJ1-2; D: NA; V: TRBV18; size: NA; DNA: TGTGCCAGCTCACCCGTGGACGGCCGGGATGGCTACACCTTC; CDR3: CASSPVDGRDGYTF
J: TRBJ2-7; D: NA; V: TRBV29-1; size: many; DNA: TGCAGCGTAACTAAGACTTCGAGTAGGGAGCAGTACTTC; CDR3: CSVTKTSSREQYF
J: TRBJ2-3; D: NA; V: TRBV28; size: NA; DNA: TGTGCCAGCAGCACGGGGGACAAGGGGGCAGATACGCAGTATTTT; CDR3: CASSTGDKGADTQYF
J: TRBJ2-3; D: NA; V: TRBV7-3; size: few; DNA: TGTGCCAGCAGCTCCGTCAGCGGGAGCACAGATACGCAGTATTTT; CDR3: CASSSVSGSTDTQYF
J: TRBJ2-1; D: NA; V: TRBV9; size: many; DNA: TGTGCCAGCAGCGTAGGTCGGAGGTGGGTCTACAATGAGCAGTTCTTC; CDR3: CASSVGRRWVYNEQFF
J: TRBJ2-1; D: NA; V: TRBV12-3/TRBV12-4; size: many; DNA: TGTGCCAGCAGCTTATACAATGAGCAGTTCTTC; CDR3: CASSLYNEQFF
J: TRBJ2-5; D: TRBD2; V: TRBV6-2/TRBV6-3; size: NA; DNA: TGTGCCAGCAGTTTAGGGCTAGCGGGAGGGCAAGAGACCCAGTACTTC; CDR3: CASSLGLAGGQETQYF
J: TRBJ2-2; D: NA; V: TRBV5-4; size: medium-sized; DNA: TGTGCCAGCAGCTTGTTGGGCGGGGAGCTGTTTTTT; CDR3: CASSLLGGELFF
J: TRBJ2-7; D: NA; V: TRBV11-2; size: NA; DNA: TGTGCCAGCAGCTTAGCTCAGTACTACGAGCAGTACTTC; CDR3: CASSLAQYYEQYF
J: TRBJ2-6; D: TRBD2; V: TRBV24-1; size: few; DNA: TGTGCCACCAGTGCCCCTCCGGGGACGGGGGGCTCTGGGGCCAACGTCCTGACTTTC; CDR3: CATSAPPGTGGSGANVLTF
J: TRBJ2-7; D: NA; V: TRBV7-2; size: NA; DNA: TGTGCCAGCAGCTTAAGAGCGGGACATCTCTACGAGCAGTACTTC; CDR3: CASSLRAGHLYEQYF
J: TRBJ1-2; D: NA; V: TRBV6-2/TRBV6-3; size: few; DNA: TGTGCCAGCAGTTTGTTCAGCTATGGCTACACCTTC; CDR3: CASSLFSYGYTF
J: TRBJ2-2; D: NA; V: TRBV30; size: few; DNA: TGTGCCTGGAGAAATGTCACCGGGGAGCTGTTTTTT; CDR3: CAWRNVTGELFF
J: TRBJ1-2; D: NA; V: TRBV30; size: NA; DNA: TGTGCCTGGAGTGTACTGGCGGCCTACACCTTC; CDR3: CAWSVLAAYTF
J: TRBJ1-4; D: NA; V: TRBV25-1; size: few; DNA: TGTGCCAGCAGTGAATTTCCGAGTAATGAAAAACTGTTTTTT; CDR3: CASSEFPSNEKLFF
J: TRBJ2-5; D: NA; V: TRBV24-1; size: many; DNA: TGTGCCACCAGTGATAACGGGGTCTCTTTAGAGACCCAGTACTTC; CDR3: CATSDNGVSLETQYF
J: TRBJ2-5; D: NA; V: TRBV20-1; size: few; DNA: TGCAGTGCAACCCGTTTGGGGGACGGGCAAGAGACCCAGTACTTC; CDR3: CSATRLGDGQETQYF
J: TRBJ1-1; D: NA; V: TRBV6-2/TRBV6-3; size: NA; DNA: TGTGCCATATGGAGGAGCGGGACTGAAGCTTTCTTT; CDR3: CAIWRSGTEAFF
J: TRBJ1-1; D: NA; V: TRBV12-3/TRBV12-4; size: NA; DNA: TGTGCCAGCAGTCTAAACGGGCTCTCGAACACTGAAGCTTTCTTT; CDR3: CASSLNGLSNTEAFF
J: TRBJ2-4; D: NA; V: TRBV29-1; size: NA; DNA: TGCAGCGCTGGCCTAGGGGGGGAGAACATTCAGTACTTC; CDR3: CSAGLGGENIQYF